A selection of T cell receptor beta chains follows, all from one sample in a study of blood T cell repertoires in COVID-19. The assay was immunoSEQ multiplex PCR, and TCRdb's table has in-frame clones only and misses some. The sample yields roughly 230,000 clones, 89% seen once. Sequencing used peripheral blood. These receptors were taken from a woman aged 40 to 50 who had recovered from COVID-19. Each CDR3 is given with its conserved first and last residue. D genes are given only for firm matches. Clone size is given for some rows only: seen once, a few or many times, or a class if the clone is expanded.

NA	TRBD2	TRBV25-1	TRBJ2-1	CASSPSGRFHNEQFF	TGTGCCAGCAGCCCTAGCGGGAGGTTTCACAATGAGCAGTTCTTC
NA	NA	TRBV30	TRBJ1-6	CAWSAGSTDSPLHF	TGTGCCTGGAGTGCCGGGTCGACAGATTCACCCCTCCACTTT
NA	TRBD2	TRBV7-2	TRBJ2-3	CASSLTLAAGFVADTQYF	TGTGCCAGCAGCTTAACCCTAGCGGCAGGGTTCGTTGCAGATACGCAGTATTTT
NA	NA	TRBV1	TRBJ1-1	CTSSQDLDRGYPIVDPEAFF	TGCACCAGCAGCCAAGATCTCGACAGGGGGTATCCTATCGTGGACCCTGAAGCTTTCTTT
NA	NA	TRBV6-1	TRBJ2-6	CASSEPSSGANVLTF	TGTGCCAGCAGTGAACCCAGCTCTGGGGCCAACGTCCTGACTTTC
NA	NA	TRBV5-1	TRBJ1-4	CASSLDFTGTEKLFF	TGCGCCAGCAGCTTGGATTTTACAGGGACCGAAAAACTGTTTTTT
NA	NA	TRBV5-4	TRBJ2-1	CASSLKPAGVNEQFF	TGTGCCAGCAGCTTGAAGCCGGCAGGGGTTAATGAGCAGTTCTTC
NA	NA	TRBV5-1	TRBJ2-7	CASSEPSKYEQYF	TGCGCCAGCAGCGAGCCATCTAAGTACGAGCAGTACTTC
NA	NA	TRBV28	TRBJ1-6	CASSFAGRETPLHF	TGTGCCAGCAGTTTCGCAGGGCGAGAGACACCCCTCCACTTT
NA	NA	TRBV28	TRBJ1-1	CASSIWGQTNTEAFF	TGTGCCAGCAGTATCTGGGGACAAACGAACACTGAAGCTTTCTTT
once	TRBD1	TRBV7-6	TRBJ1-2	CASSPWTGGDNYGYTF	TGTGCCAGCAGCCCCTGGACAGGGGGCGATAACTATGGCTACACCTTC
NA	TRBD1	TRBV7-9	TRBJ2-5	CASSPGQGRETQYF	TGTGCCAGCAGCCCGGGACAGGGAAGGGAGACCCAGTACTTC
once	NA	TRBV13	TRBJ2-5	CASSLRGGPETQYF	TGTGCCAGCAGCTTACGAGGGGGACCTGAGACCCAGTACTTC
NA	NA	TRBV3-1/TRBV3-2	TRBJ2-2	CASSPQRAGYRELFF	TGTGCCAGCAGCCCCCAGCGGGCCGGTTACCGGGAGCTGTTTTTT
NA	NA	TRBV11-3	TRBJ1-2	CASSSDGGSGYTF	TGTGCCAGCAGCTCTGACGGGGGATCAGGCTACACCTTC
NA	NA	TRBV5-1	TRBJ1-1	CASSFLFTAEAFF	TGCGCCAGCAGCTTCCTATTTACAGCTGAAGCTTTCTTT
NA	NA	TRBV24-1	TRBJ1-2	CATRDTTNYGYTF	TGTGCCACCAGGGACACAACTAACTATGGCTACACCTTC
NA	NA	TRBV5-1	TRBJ2-3	CASSRLATPTDTQYF	TGCGCCAGCAGCCGACTCGCCACCCCCACAGATACGCAGTATTTT
NA	NA	TRBV28	TRBJ1-1	CASREDRNTEAFF	TGTGCCAGCCGAGAGGACAGGAACACTGAAGCTTTCTTT
NA	TRBD2	TRBV10-3	TRBJ2-3	CAISVGGDHTDTQYF	TGTGCCATCAGTGTGGGAGGGGACCACACAGATACGCAGTATTTT
NA	TRBD1	TRBV30	TRBJ1-6	CAWSTGDNSPLHF	TGTGCCTGGTCTACAGGGGATAATTCACCCCTCCACTTT
NA	NA	TRBV21-1	TRBJ1-2	CASSGTGYYGYTF	TGTGCCAGCAGCGGGACAGGATACTATGGCTACACCTTC
NA	NA	TRBV7-9	TRBJ2-2	CASSLAGTGYRTGELFF	TGTGCCAGCAGCTTAGCGGGTACAGGGTATCGCACCGGGGAGCTGTTTTTT
few	TRBD1	TRBV7-8	TRBJ1-1	CASSQKRTGAVEAFF	TGTGCCAGCAGCCAAAAAAGGACAGGTGCGGTTGAAGCTTTCTTT
NA	NA	TRBV19	TRBJ1-1	CASELGGNTEAFF	TGTGCCAGTGAACTGGGGGGAAACACTGAAGCTTTCTTT
NA	NA	TRBV3-1/TRBV3-2	TRBJ1-2	CASSHDRLIDYGYTF	TGTGCCAGCAGCCATGACAGGCTAATCGACTATGGCTACACCTTC
NA	NA	TRBV5-6	TRBJ2-7	CASSLFVQLYEQYF	TGTGCCAGCAGCTTGTTTGTACAGCTCTACGAGCAGTACTTC
NA	NA	TRBV7-2	TRBJ1-2	CASSSEGLGHDGYTF	TGTGCCAGCAGCTCAGAGGGACTCGGGCACGATGGCTACACCTTC
few	NA	TRBV29-1	TRBJ1-1	CSVIPGGTEAFF	TGCAGCGTTATACCGGGAGGCACTGAAGCTTTCTTT
NA	TRBD1	TRBV7-2	TRBJ1-1	CASSLGTGGLAFF	TGTGCCAGCAGCTTGGGGACAGGGGGTTTGGCTTTCTTT
NA	TRBD2	TRBV5-1	TRBJ2-3	CASSLGRSGGRLGTDTQYF	TGCGCCAGCAGCTTGGGTCGTAGCGGGGGGCGCCTCGGTACAGATACGCAGTATTTT
NA	TRBD2	TRBV4-1	TRBJ2-1	CASSQEVTSGGDNEQFF	TGCGCCAGCAGCCAAGAAGTTACTAGCGGGGGGGACAATGAGCAGTTCTTC
NA	NA	TRBV21-1	TRBJ1-1	CASSKDLFRGATEAFF	TGTGCCAGCAGCAAAGATCTTTTCCGGGGGGCCACTGAAGCTTTCTTT
few	TRBD1	TRBV19	TRBJ1-5	CASRRTGLKDQPQHF	TGTGCCAGTAGACGGACAGGACTTAAAGATCAGCCCCAGCATTTT
NA	TRBD2	TRBV18	TRBJ2-1	CASSPTSGRTNEQFF	TGTGCCAGCTCGCCTACTAGCGGGAGGACAAATGAGCAGTTCTTC
NA	TRBD1	TRBV7-9	TRBJ2-2	CASRPGQGTTGELFF	TGTGCCAGCAGGCCGGGACAGGGGACCACCGGGGAGCTGTTTTTT
NA	TRBD1	TRBV7-9	TRBJ2-6	CALEGAPGANVLTF	TGTGCCTTAGAGGGGGCGCCTGGGGCCAACGTCCTGACTTTC
NA	NA	TRBV5-1	TRBJ2-5	CASSLRQDSRETQYF	TGCGCCAGCAGCTTAAGACAGGATTCCCGGGAGACCCAGTACTTC
NA	NA	TRBV24-1	TRBJ1-2	CPPGDGYTF	TGTCCACCGGGGGATGGCTACACCTTC
NA	TRBD2	TRBV19	TRBJ2-2	CASSIFSGYTGELFF	TGTGCCAGTAGTATCTTTAGCGGGTACACCGGGGAGCTGTTTTTT
NA	NA	TRBV18	TRBJ1-1	CASSTIRVNTEAFF	TGTGCCAGCTCAACGATCCGGGTGAACACTGAAGCTTTCTTT
NA	TRBD1	TRBV2	TRBJ2-1	CASTWDSSYNEQFF	TGTGCCAGCACCTGGGACAGCTCCTACAATGAGCAGTTCTTC
NA	NA	TRBV6-5	TRBJ1-5	CASSHKGANQPQHF	TGTGCCAGCAGCCATAAGGGAGCTAATCAGCCCCAGCATTTT
NA	NA	TRBV15	TRBJ2-1	CATSSRRDILGEQFF	TGTGCCACCAGCAGTAGACGCGACATTCTTGGAGAGCAGTTCTTC
NA	NA	TRBV21-1	TRBJ1-1	CASSTFNRGRTEAFF	TGTGCCAGCAGCACATTCAACAGGGGAAGAACTGAAGCTTTCTTT
NA	NA	TRBV9	TRBJ2-2	CASSVVPAANTGELFF	TGTGCCAGCAGCGTAGTTCCAGCGGCGAACACCGGGGAGCTGTTTTTT
NA	TRBD2	TRBV11-3	TRBJ2-5	CASSRTRGQETQYF	TGTGCCAGCAGCCGGACTAGAGGCCAAGAGACCCAGTACTTC
NA	TRBD2	TRBV19	TRBJ2-1	CASSMPSLAGFYNEQFF	TGTGCCAGTAGTATGCCGTCACTAGCGGGGTTTTACAATGAGCAGTTCTTC
NA	TRBD1	TRBV9	TRBJ2-5	CASSGGQGSETQYF	TGTGCCAGCAGCGGGGGACAGGGGTCGGAGACCCAGTACTTC
NA	NA	TRBV19	TRBJ1-2	CASSIGRRGYTF	TGTGCCAGTAGTATCGGACGGAGGGGCTACACCTTC
medium-sized	NA	TRBV30	TRBJ1-1	CAWRGGQPEAFF	TGTGCCTGGAGGGGCGGACAGCCTGAAGCTTTCTTT
NA	TRBD1	TRBV2	TRBJ1-1	CASSVHGQGNTEAFF	TGTGCCAGCAGTGTCCACGGACAGGGCAACACTGAAGCTTTCTTT
NA	NA	TRBV5-1	TRBJ2-1	CASSLVQGGDEQFF	TGCGCCAGCAGCTTGGTCCAGGGGGGAGATGAGCAGTTCTTC
NA	TRBD1	TRBV20-1	TRBJ2-5	CSASPPGTVLETQYF	TGCAGTGCTAGTCCACCCGGGACAGTACTAGAGACCCAGTACTTC